Here is one T cell receptor beta chain with its context. Its target antigen remains unknown. Nothing much larger sits one base from this clone, and base qualities are not available. This entry belongs to a study of T cell responses to AZD1222 COVID-19 vaccine (dated by TCRdb to 2020 to 2023). Background on the whole study: A total of approximately 250 trial participants underwent TCR sequencing, of whom 207 had received two doses of AZD1222 and 26 had received two doses of the MenACWY control vaccine. Enrollment into the trials was organized by age into subgroups of 18-55, 56-69 and 70-plus years, and those subgroups contained roughly 150, 30 and 60 TCR-sequenced participants, respectively.

The CDR3 sequence holds 14 residues, the cysteine and phenylalanine included. The retained sequence is limited to the CDR3, 42 bases, with the frame set at the first base. CDR1 and CDR2, looked up from the germline V gene (reference sequence), are SGHNT and YYREEE. The V end gives up 9 bases and the J end 0 bases, leaving 3 bases in the junction not matched to a gene. The sample's time point label, in plain terms: about 28 days (+/-7) after the second vaccine dose. Because spike-specific TCR depth and breadth did not differ between the two schedules, AZD1222 recipients who got a second dose at roughly 4 weeks were pooled with those who got a second dose at roughly 12 weeks. Vaccinee samples came from UK trials COV001 and COV002, including a single-blind randomized controlled phase 2/3 trial of AZD1222 (ChAdOx1 nCoV-19) in healthy adults. Trial participant PBMC samples were collected at day 0 and day 28 after the second dose for TCRbeta chain sequencing.

The CDR3 regions of human TCRbeta chains were analyzed by immunosequencing. In the source study's methods: Repertoire TCRs were checked for matches against a reference library of SARS-CoV-2-specific TCRs that had been generated using the MIRA antigen-specificity platform. Breadth was defined as the fraction of unique TCRs that were SARS-CoV-2-associated. Depth was defined as the fraction of total T cells that were SARS-CoV-2-associated. Using the MIRA data, every spike-specific TCR was mapped to the spike region that the TCR reacted to and assigned to either a CD4 or a CD8 class. Log10-transformed breadth and depth values were compared by one-way ANOVA with Sidak's multiple comparisons tests. TCRdb holds this immuneACCESS table with in-frame rearrangements only. Some clones are missing; in checked studies, unresolved V genes explain under half, and the rest has no known cause. Clone size and V and J calls were adopted from that table, with D and trimming inferred from the DNA. The sample table holds tens of thousands of clones, of which 87% were seen once. Clones ranked in the top ten supply roughly 3% of the sample.

The paper as a whole reports these results and caveats: CD4 TCRs associated with the vaccine covered the entire spike protein, and the dominant responses were in regions 160-218 and 743-854. No day 14 peak-response samples were available, so repertoires were characterized only after the peak T cell response. Conclusions about previously exposed vaccinees are limited, since just 5 to 7 AZD1222 recipients were seropositive for SARS-CoV-2 at baseline. In the small 56-69-year group, the increase in depth fell short of significance, most likely because of low power. Reportedly, close to half of the unique spike-specific TCRs recognized epitopes lying outside the regions that are mutated in the B.1.351 and B.1.1.7 variants. Most participants were white British and females outnumbered males, and the authors suggested that clonal diversity may have been underestimated. A significant rise in spike-specific TCR breadth and depth was observed after two AZD1222 doses relative to day 0 and relative to MenACWY recipients.

The specimen was peripheral blood, collected 28 days after the second AZD1222 dose. The clonotype was recovered from an adult who received the AZD1222 COVID-19 vaccine. The sequence joins TRBV5-4 to TRBJ1-6; TRBD1 fits 7 bases in the junction. In nucleotides, the sequence is TGTGCCATCAGGGGGAGCTCCTATAATTCACCCCTCCACTTT. Translated, it gives CAIRGSSYNSPLHF.